These 5 T cell receptor beta chains were all obtained from the same sample, sequenced in a study of blood T cell repertoires in COVID-19 (dated by TCRdb to 2020 to 2022). Libraries were built with the immunoSEQ multiplex PCR assay. TCRdb mirrors the immuneACCESS table, restricted to in-frame sequences. Some clones are absent from its copies; in checked studies, under half trace to an unresolved V gene, and the reason for the others is unknown. In all, the sample holds about 280,000 clones, and almost 90% of those were seen once. The ten largest clones capture 11% of the sample. The sequenced sample consisted of peripheral blood. These receptor sequences come from a woman aged 25 to 39 with COVID-19, enrolled during active disease.

This chain joins TRBV18 and TRBJ1-5; 7 bases fit TRBD1. CDR1 is KGHSH and CDR2 is LQKENI in the germline V gene. V shed 2 bases, J shed 2 bases, and the junction held 3 bases outside the gene matches. The CDR3 loop spans 15 amino acids. CDR3 amino acids: CASSPAGTGNQPQHF. The CDR3 nucleotides read TGTGCCAGCTCACCAGCCGGGACAGGCAATCAGCCCCAGCATTTT. Combining the CDR3 with reference TRBV18 and TRBJ1-5 gives the whole variable domain NAGVMQNPRHLVRRRGQEARLRCSPMKGHSHVYWYRQLPEEGLKFMVYLQKENIIDESGMPKERFSAEFPKEGPSILRIQQVVRGDSAAYFCASSPAGTGNQPQHFGDGTRLSIL.

The CDR3 coding sequence is TGCGCCAGCAGCCGTGGGGCTGGAGGGTTGGAGACCCAGTACTTC. Protein product: CASSRGAGGLETQYF. The chain joins TRBV10-1 to TRBJ2-5, with D tentatively TRBD2 (6 bases). Per germline, CDR1 WNHNN and CDR2 SYGVQD (reference sequence). This CDR3 comprises 15 residues. V was trimmed by 6 bases and J by 5 bases, leaving 19 bases between them.

This clone was observed a few times. V usage is TRBV11-1 and J usage is TRBJ2-1; D might be TRBD2 (5 bases). CDR1 is SGHAT and CDR2 is FQDESV in the germline V gene (reference sequence). The CDR3 is 14 amino acids. Trimming removed 5 bases from V and 8 bases from J, with 16 bases in between. In DNA form, the CDR3 reads TGTGCCAGCAGCACCCGTTCGAGGGTCCATGAGCAGTTCTTC. It codes for CASSTRSRVHEQFF.

The V gene is TRBV6-5, the J gene TRBJ1-1; a weak D match, TRBD1 (6 bases). Germline V CDR1 and CDR2: MNHEY, SVGAGI. V gave up 6 bases and J gave up 0 bases, with 14 bases separating them. The CDR3 spans 15 residues. CDR3 coding DNA: TGTGCCAGCAGGACCGGACAGTTCATGAACACTGAAGCTTTCTTT. Translating gives CASRTGQFMNTEAFF.

The rearrangement links TRBV30 to TRBJ1-1, with 7 bases lining up with TRBD1. Germline values: CDR1 GTSNPN, CDR2 SVGIG (reference sequence). CDR3 length: 13 amino acids. V shed 5 bases, J shed 10 bases, and the junction held 13 bases outside the gene matches. Here the CDR3 reads CAWGGGGGQGAFF. In nucleotides, the CDR3 is TGTGCCTGGGGAGGAGGGGGCGGGCAGGGAGCTTTCTTT.